The rows below give T cell receptor beta chains drawn from one sample of a study of somatic mutations in cytotoxic T cells in rheumatoid arthritis. Clones were sequenced by immunoSEQ multiplex PCR, and TCRdb holds only the in-frame ones, with some missing. The repertoire holds 15,000 to 20,000 clones, with roughly 77% as singletons. Specimen: CD8+ T cells sorted from blood. The source of these receptors is an adult with rheumatoid arthritis. CDR3s include the opening cysteine and the closing phenylalanine or tryptophan. D genes are given only for firm matches. Clone size is given for some rows only: seen once, a few or many times, or a class if the clone is expanded.

abundance,v_gene,j_gene,d_gene,CDR3aa,CDR3nt
NA,TRBV7-7,TRBJ2-3,NA,CASSPGVGPDTQYF,TGTGCTAGCTCGCCGGGAGTGGGGCCAGATACGCAGTATTTT
NA,TRBV4-2,TRBJ1-5,NA,CASSQEAGQGNQPQHF,TGTGCCAGCAGCCAAGAAGCCGGCCAGGGCAATCAGCCCCAGCATTTT
NA,TRBV18,TRBJ1-4,NA,CASSPLRQDGSTKLFF,TGTGCCAGCTCACCACTCAGACAGGACGGATCGACGAAACTGTTTTTT
NA,TRBV7-2,TRBJ1-6,TRBD1,CASSLEGASSPLHF,TGTGCCAGCAGCTTAGAGGGGGCAAGTTCACCCCTCCACTTT
few,TRBV5-6,TRBJ2-7,TRBD1,CASSKDQGASYEQYF,TGTGCCAGCAGCAAAGACCAGGGGGCGTCCTACGAGCAGTACTTC
NA,TRBV6-4,TRBJ2-3,NA,CASSDSGEPTDTQYF,TGTGCCAGCAGTGACTCAGGGGAACCCACAGATACGCAGTATTTT
NA,TRBV30,TRBJ2-7,TRBD1,CAFSGTGYHEQYF,TGTGCCTTTTCCGGGACAGGGTACCACGAGCAGTACTTC
once,TRBV19,TRBJ1-1,NA,CASSSGQNSEAFF,TGTGCCAGTAGTTCCGGACAGAACAGTGAAGCTTTCTTT
once,TRBV10-3,TRBJ2-6,NA,CAISESGGSGANVLTF,TGTGCCATCAGTGAGTCTGGGGGTTCCGGGGCCAACGTCCTGACTTTC
NA,TRBV6-5,TRBJ1-5,TRBD1,CASSRGQGINQPQHF,TGTGCCAGCAGTAGGGGACAGGGCATCAATCAGCCCCAGCATTTT
NA,TRBV4-1,TRBJ2-7,NA,CASSHPGSYEQYF,TGCGCCAGCAGCCACCCCGGGAGCTACGAGCAGTACTTC
NA,TRBV7-8,TRBJ1-5,NA,CASSLGAGQGQPQHF,TGTGCCAGCAGCTTAGGTGCAGGGCAGGGTCAGCCCCAGCATTTT
NA,TRBV6-5,TRBJ2-2,TRBD1,CASSSGDSSGELFF,TGTGCCAGCAGTTCAGGGGACAGCTCCGGGGAGCTGTTTTTT
NA,TRBV7-7,TRBJ2-5,NA,CASSSTELETQYF,TGTGCTAGCAGCTCGACAGAGTTAGAGACCCAGTACTTC
few,TRBV6-5,TRBJ1-1,NA,CASSYNWEAFF,TGTGCCAGCAGTTACAACTGGGAAGCTTTCTTT
NA,TRBV5-4,TRBJ2-2,TRBD1,CASSSDRGPDGELFF,TGTGCCAGCAGCTCCGACAGGGGGCCGGACGGGGAGCTGTTTTTT
NA,TRBV5-1,TRBJ1-1,TRBD1,CASTPLAGGTEAFF,TGCGCCAGCACCCCACTTGCAGGGGGGACTGAAGCTTTCTTT
NA,TRBV27,TRBJ2-6,TRBD1,CASSFQGQGISGANVLTF,TGTGCCAGCAGTTTCCAGGGACAGGGGATCTCTGGGGCCAACGTCCTGACTTTC
NA,TRBV7-9,TRBJ1-2,NA,CASSGLRRGYTF,TGTGCCAGCAGCGGATTACGTCGGGGCTACACCTTC
few,TRBV2,TRBJ1-2,NA,CASLGQAFYGYTF,TGTGCCAGCCTGGGCCAGGCCTTCTATGGCTACACCTTC
NA,TRBV27,TRBJ1-1,TRBD1,CASSHRQGDTEAFF,TGTGCCAGCAGTCACCGACAGGGGGACACTGAAGCTTTCTTT
NA,TRBV10-2,TRBJ2-3,NA,CASSDPGDTQYF,TGCGCCAGCAGTGACCCGGGAGATACGCAGTATTTT
NA,TRBV5-8,TRBJ2-5,TRBD1,CASSRQGSETQYF,TGTGCCAGCAGCAGACAGGGGAGCGAGACCCAGTACTTC
NA,TRBV6-1,TRBJ2-1,TRBD2,CASSESMFGGGAQNEQFF,TGTGCCAGCAGTGAAAGTATGTTTGGCGGGGGGGCCCAGAATGAGCAGTTCTTC
NA,TRBV4-1,TRBJ1-6,NA,CASSQETNSPLHF,TGCGCCAGCAGCCAAGAAACGAATTCACCCCTCCACTTT
once,TRBV13,TRBJ2-1,TRBD2,CASRFGRLAGEQFF,TGTGCCAGCAGGTTTGGCCGACTAGCGGGGGAGCAGTTCTTC
NA,TRBV10-3,TRBJ1-1,NA,CAITNGDTEAFF,TGTGCCATCACAAACGGGGACACTGAAGCTTTCTTT
few,TRBV19,TRBJ2-7,NA,CASSPGLTYEQYF,TGTGCCAGTAGTCCGGGACTGACCTACGAGCAGTACTTC
few,TRBV28,TRBJ1-5,NA,CASSRLEGQPQHF,TGTGCCAGCAGCCGACTTGAGGGTCAGCCCCAGCATTTT
NA,TRBV7-9,TRBJ1-2,TRBD1,CASSYGTGGADGYTF,TGTGCCAGCAGCTACGGGACAGGGGGCGCGGATGGCTACACCTTC
NA,TRBV11-2,TRBJ2-5,NA,CASSPTWGTAETQYF,TGTGCCAGCAGCCCCACTTGGGGTACCGCAGAGACCCAGTACTTC
NA,TRBV4-1,TRBJ2-6,NA,CASSQEDSGANVLTF,TGTGCCAGCAGCCAAGAAGACTCTGGGGCCAACGTCCTGACTTTC
few,TRBV19,TRBJ2-5,NA,CASSITVEETQYF,TGTGCCAGTAGTATTACAGTTGAAGAGACCCAGTACTTC
NA,TRBV10-1,TRBJ2-7,NA,CASSEFARNEQYF,TGCGCCAGCAGTGAGTTTGCCCGGAACGAGCAGTACTTC
NA,TRBV11-1,TRBJ1-2,TRBD1,CASSNWDSQGYTF,TGTGCCAGCAGCAACTGGGACAGCCAAGGCTACACCTTC
once,TRBV6-4,TRBJ2-5,NA,CASSDVGAGETQYF,TGTGCCAGCAGTGACGTGGGGGCGGGGGAGACCCAGTACTTC
NA,TRBV6-1,TRBJ1-6,NA,CASSDNEGSNSPLHF,TGTGCCAGCAGTGACAATGAGGGGAGCAATTCACCCCTCCACTTT
NA,TRBV5-6,TRBJ1-4,NA,CASSFGGEKLFF,TGTGCCAGCAGCTTTGGGGGAGAAAAACTGTTTTTT
NA,TRBV7-8,TRBJ2-1,NA,CASSSLWGKSYNEQFF,TGTGCCAGCAGCTCCCTCTGGGGGAAATCCTACAATGAGCAGTTCTTC
few,TRBV18,TRBJ1-4,NA,CASSPKPPTNEKLFF,TGTGCCAGCTCACCAAAGCCACCAACTAATGAAAAACTGTTTTTT
NA,TRBV5-1,TRBJ1-2,NA,CASQPEGRGYGYTF,TGCGCCAGCCAACCGGAGGGGCGCGGCTATGGCTACACCTTC
NA,TRBV2,TRBJ2-7,NA,CASNRSSYEQYF,TGTGCCAGCAATAGGAGCTCCTACGAGCAGTACTTC
medium-sized,TRBV27,TRBJ2-7,NA,CASSLNEQYF,TGTGCCAGCAGTTTAAACGAGCAGTACTTC
NA,TRBV6-5,TRBJ2-5,NA,CASSYSGWETQYF,TGTGCCAGCAGTTACTCCGGGTGGGAGACCCAGTACTTC
once,TRBV5-5,TRBJ2-7,NA,CASSLTSSYEQYF,TGTGCCAGCAGCTTGACAAGCTCCTACGAGCAGTACTTC
few,TRBV6-1,TRBJ1-2,TRBD1,CASSEEGTGAYGYTF,TGTGCCAGCAGTGAAGAAGGGACAGGAGCCTATGGCTACACCTTC
NA,TRBV10-2,TRBJ1-2,NA,CASSPREDYGYTF,TGCGCCAGCAGCCCAAGGGAGGACTATGGCTACACCTTC
NA,TRBV5-5,TRBJ2-7,TRBD2,CASSLIAGGTAGYEQYF,TGTGCCAGCAGCTTGATAGCGGGGGGCACCGCTGGATACGAGCAGTACTTC
NA,TRBV6-5,TRBJ1-1,NA,CASKRQGYRNTEAFF,TGTGCCAGCAAGAGGCAGGGGTACCGGAACACTGAAGCTTTCTTT
NA,TRBV7-8,TRBJ1-5,NA,CASSLAGFRGLSYSNQPQHF,TGTGCCAGCAGCTTAGCGGGATTTCGGGGGTTGAGTTATAGCAATCAGCCCCAGCATTTT
NA,TRBV6-5,TRBJ2-2,NA,CASSKQQGSTGELFF,TGTGCCAGCAGTAAACAGCAGGGATCCACCGGGGAGCTGTTTTTT